The T cell receptor beta chain under discussion was sequenced for a study of blood T cell repertoires in COVID-19. Overall study: There were acute and convalescent COVID-19 samples, and they came from the United States, Italy and Spain. PBMCs, B-cell-depleted T cells, or T cells provided the cDNA or gDNA that made up the material.

In the authors' workflow: For nucleated cells, counts were estimated from reference gene primer amplification. The assay was immunoSEQ multiplex PCR, and TCRdb's table has in-frame clones only and misses some. The D gene and trimming were derived from the DNA, and the V and J assignments and clone size from that table. The sample shows 69,000 or so clones, roughly 90% of them seen only once. The length of the CDR3 is 14 residues. Trimming cost V 6 bases and J 2 bases, with 11 bases left between them. The germline CDR1 and CDR2 sequences are LNHDA and SQIVND (reference sequence). Sequencing was done on a sample of peripheral blood. This TCR came from a man over 45 with acute or convalescent COVID-19. This chain joins TRBV19 and TRBJ1-3; tentatively, D is TRBD1 (6 bases). The CDR3: CASRLQGAGNTIYF. CDR3 bases: TGTGCCAGTAGACTACAGGGAGCTGGAAACACCATATATTTT.